This T cell receptor (beta chain) is drawn from a study of shared clonotypes between healthy human individuals. Sequencing was at deep level. In the sorted-subset replicate PCRs, around 200 ng DNA, tens of thousands of T cell genomes, was used. Original handling: ImmunoSEQ output held junction-only sequences without quality scores, so filtering differed. Only in-frame clones appear in the TCRdb table, and some are missing; sequencing was by immunoSEQ multiplex PCR. V, J and clone size were drawn from that table, and D and trimming were deduced from the DNA. The sample contains around 600,000 clones, more than 95% of which appear only once. Germline V lookup: CDR1 SGHTS, CDR2 YDEGEE. V was trimmed by 2 bases and J by 3 bases, leaving 12 bases between them. This CDR3 is built from 15 residues.

This chain connects TRBV5-8 to TRBJ1-5, with D possibly TRBD1 on 6 matching bases. The sample taken for sequencing was naive CD4+ T cells sorted from blood. Subset indicated: CD45RA+ positively selected. This TCR was recovered from a woman under 40 in good health. The CDR3 here is CASSLQDSDNQPQHF. The DNA of the CDR3 is TGTGCCAGCAGCTTACAGGACAGCGACAATCAGCCCCAGCATTTT.